This TCR beta chain is from a study of T cell responses to AZD1222 COVID-19 vaccine. Whole-study findings and limits: When two AZD1222 doses had been given, Spike-specific TCR breadth and depth rose. Baseline seropositives among AZD1222 recipients totaled only five to seven. Donors were largely white British and mainly female; clonal diversity was possibly underestimated.

Note on this clone: Its specificity is not known.

Profiling relied on immunoSEQ multiplex PCR, and the TCRdb table lists in-frame clones only, not all of them. The sample carries 150,000 to 190,000 clones, 90% to 95% recorded once. This specimen was peripheral blood, taken 28 days after the second AZD1222 dose. The receptor's source is an adult who received the AZD1222 COVID-19 vaccine.

CDR3 sequence (DNA): TGTGCCAGCAGTGATGAAGGGGCTTCGAATTCACCCCTCCACTTT. Translation: CASSDEGASNSPLHF. The chain has TRBV6-1 and TRBJ1-6; tentatively, D is TRBD1 (5 bases). Germline CDR1 reads MNHNS; CDR2 reads SASEGT. Trimming stripped 3 bases from V and 7 bases from J, with 13 bases between. This CDR3 contains 15 residues.